This TCR beta chain came from a study of T-cell reconstitution after alpha-beta-depleted transplantation in children. Only a few counts were recorded for this clonotype. Germline V gene sequence: CDR1 SGHAT, CDR2 FQNNGV. There are 14 residues in the CDR3. V lost 5 bases, J lost 1 base, and 11 bases lay in between. Unique molecular identifiers were incorporated when the TCRbeta library was constructed. Each CDR3 protein is one row after TCRdb ran MiXCR on the PCR reads. The data contain 450,000 to 600,000 distinct CDR3 sequences, around 18% of them singletons. The receptor was isolated from a human donor who donated a stem cell graft to a child with acute lymphoblastic leukemia. The rearrangement links TRBV11-2 to TRBJ1-1; maybe TRBD1 (6 bases). The sample consisted of PBMCs from the stem cell graft donor, taken from the stem cell graft. For the CDR3, the DNA is TGTGCCAGCAGCCCACAGGGTACGAACACTGAAGCTTTCTTT. Its protein is CASSPQGTNTEAFF. Together with reference TRBV11-2 and TRBJ1-1, the CDR3 gives the full variable domain: EAGVAQSPRYKIIEKRQSVAFWCNPISGHATLYWYQQILGQGPKLLIQFQNNGVVDDSQLPKDRFSAERLKGVDSTLKIQPAKLEDSAVYLCASSPQGTNTEAFFGQGTRLTVV.